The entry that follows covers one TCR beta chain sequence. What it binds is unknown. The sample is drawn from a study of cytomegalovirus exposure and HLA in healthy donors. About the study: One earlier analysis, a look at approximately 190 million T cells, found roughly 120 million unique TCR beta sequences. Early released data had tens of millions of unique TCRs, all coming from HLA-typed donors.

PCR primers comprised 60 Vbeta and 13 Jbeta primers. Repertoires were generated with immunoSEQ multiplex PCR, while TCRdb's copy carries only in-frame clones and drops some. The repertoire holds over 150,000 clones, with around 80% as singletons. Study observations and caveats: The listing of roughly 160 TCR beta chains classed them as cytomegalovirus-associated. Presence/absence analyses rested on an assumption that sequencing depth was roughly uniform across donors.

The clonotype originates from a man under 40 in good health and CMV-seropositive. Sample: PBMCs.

This CDR3 reads CAWRHRATGNTIYF. For the CDR3, the DNA is TGTGCCTGGAGGCACAGGGCCACTGGAAACACCATATATTTT. The chain links TRBV30 to TRBJ1-3, with a weak D call TRBD1 (6 bases). The CDR3 has 14 amino acids. Germline V gene lookup returns CDR1 GTSNPN and CDR2 SVGIG (reference sequence). The V end was cut by 3 bases, the J end by 2 bases, with 11 bases between.